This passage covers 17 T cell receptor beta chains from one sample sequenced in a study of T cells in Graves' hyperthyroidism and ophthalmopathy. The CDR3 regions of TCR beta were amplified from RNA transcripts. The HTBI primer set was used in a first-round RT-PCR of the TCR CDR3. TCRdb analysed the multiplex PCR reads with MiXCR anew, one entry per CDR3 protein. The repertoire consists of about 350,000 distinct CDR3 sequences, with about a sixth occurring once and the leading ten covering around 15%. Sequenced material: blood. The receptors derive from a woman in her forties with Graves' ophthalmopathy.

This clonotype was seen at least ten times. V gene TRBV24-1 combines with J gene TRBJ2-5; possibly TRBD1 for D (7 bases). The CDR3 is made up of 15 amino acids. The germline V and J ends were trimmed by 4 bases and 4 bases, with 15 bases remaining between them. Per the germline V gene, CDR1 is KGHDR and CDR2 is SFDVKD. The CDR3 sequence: CATSDRGQGGETQYF. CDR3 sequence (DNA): TGTGCCACCAGTGACCGAGGGCAGGGGGGAGAGACCCAGTACTTC.

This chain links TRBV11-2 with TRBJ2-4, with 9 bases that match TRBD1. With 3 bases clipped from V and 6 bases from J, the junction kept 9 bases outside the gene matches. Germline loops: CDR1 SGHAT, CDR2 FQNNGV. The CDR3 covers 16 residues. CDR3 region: CASSLTGTGKRNIQYF. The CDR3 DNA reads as TGTGCCAGCAGCTTGACCGGGACAGGGAAGCGAAACATTCAGTACTTC.

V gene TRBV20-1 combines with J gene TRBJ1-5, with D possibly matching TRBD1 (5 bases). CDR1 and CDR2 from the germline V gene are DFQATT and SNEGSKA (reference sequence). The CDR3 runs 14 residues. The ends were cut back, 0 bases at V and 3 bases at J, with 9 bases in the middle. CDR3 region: CSARDDSPNQPQHF. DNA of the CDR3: TGCAGTGCTAGAGACGACAGTCCCAATCAGCCCCAGCATTTT.

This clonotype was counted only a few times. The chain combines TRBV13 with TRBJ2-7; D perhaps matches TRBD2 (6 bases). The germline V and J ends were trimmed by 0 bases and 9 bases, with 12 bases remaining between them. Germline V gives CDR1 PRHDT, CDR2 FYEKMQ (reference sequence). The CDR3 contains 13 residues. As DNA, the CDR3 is TGTGCCAGCAGCTTAGGTCGGGAGTCGGGGCAGTACTTC. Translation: CASSLGRESGQYF.

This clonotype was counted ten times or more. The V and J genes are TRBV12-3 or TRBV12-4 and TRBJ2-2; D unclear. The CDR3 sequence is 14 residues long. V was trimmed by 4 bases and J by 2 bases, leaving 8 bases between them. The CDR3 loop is CASSSPPNTGELFF. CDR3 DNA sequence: TGTGCCAGCAGTTCCCCCCCTAACACCGGGGAGCTGTTTTTT.

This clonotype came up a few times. The CDR3 coding sequence is TGTGCCAGCAGTAAACTGGGGCTCGGGAGCTATGGCTACACCTTC. This codes for CASSKLGLGSYGYTF. The chain combines TRBV6-1 with TRBJ1-2, with D possibly TRBD1 on 5 matching bases. Germline CDR1 MNHNS, CDR2 SASEGT. CDR3 length equals 15 residues. The germline V and J ends were trimmed by 5 bases and 4 bases, with 17 bases remaining between them.

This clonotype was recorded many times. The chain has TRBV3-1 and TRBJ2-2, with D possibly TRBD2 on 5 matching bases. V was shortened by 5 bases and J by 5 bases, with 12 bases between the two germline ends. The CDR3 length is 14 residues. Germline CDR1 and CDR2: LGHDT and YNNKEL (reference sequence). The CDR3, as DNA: TGTGCCAGCAGCGATATACCGGGGACCGGGGAGCTGTTTTTT. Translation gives CASSDIPGTGELFF.

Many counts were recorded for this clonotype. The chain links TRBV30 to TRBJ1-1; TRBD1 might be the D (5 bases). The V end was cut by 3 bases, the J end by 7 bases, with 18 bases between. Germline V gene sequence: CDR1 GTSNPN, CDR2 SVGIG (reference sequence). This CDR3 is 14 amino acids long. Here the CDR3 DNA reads TGTGCCTGGAGCACTATTTACAGGTCAAGTGAAGCTTTCTTT. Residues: CAWSTIYRSSEAFF.

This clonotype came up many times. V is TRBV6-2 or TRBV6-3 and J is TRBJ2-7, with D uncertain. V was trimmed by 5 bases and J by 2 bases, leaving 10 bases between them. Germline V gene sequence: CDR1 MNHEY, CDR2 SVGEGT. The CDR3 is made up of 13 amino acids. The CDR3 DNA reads TGTGCCAGCAGTCAGACTGATACCTACGAGCAGTACTTC. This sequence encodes CASSQTDTYEQYF.

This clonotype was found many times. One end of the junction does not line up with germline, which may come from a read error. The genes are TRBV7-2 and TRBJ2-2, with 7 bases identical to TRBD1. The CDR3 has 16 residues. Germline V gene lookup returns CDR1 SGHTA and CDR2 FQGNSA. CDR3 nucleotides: TGTGCCAGCAGCAGGGGGCCGGGAAAGAACTCCGGGGAGCTGTTTTTT. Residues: CASSRGPGKNSGELFF.

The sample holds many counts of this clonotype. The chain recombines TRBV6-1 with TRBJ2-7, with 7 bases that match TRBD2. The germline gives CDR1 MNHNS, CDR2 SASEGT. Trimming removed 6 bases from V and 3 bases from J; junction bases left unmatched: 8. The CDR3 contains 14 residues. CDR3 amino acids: CASSKPGGLYEQYF. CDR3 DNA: TGTGCCAGCAGCAAACCGGGGGGACTCTACGAGCAGTACTTC.

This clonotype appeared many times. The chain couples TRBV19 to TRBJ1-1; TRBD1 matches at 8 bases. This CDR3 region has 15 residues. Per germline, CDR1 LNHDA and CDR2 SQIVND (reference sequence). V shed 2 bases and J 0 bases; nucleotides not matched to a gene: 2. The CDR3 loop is CASSIRTGLNTEAFF. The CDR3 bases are TGTGCCAGTAGTATACGGACAGGGCTGAACACTGAAGCTTTCTTT.

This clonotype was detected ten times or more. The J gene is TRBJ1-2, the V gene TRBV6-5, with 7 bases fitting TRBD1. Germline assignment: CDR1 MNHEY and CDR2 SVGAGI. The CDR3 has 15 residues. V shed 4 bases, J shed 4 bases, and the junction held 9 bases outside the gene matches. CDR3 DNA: TGTGCCAGCAGTTTGGACGGACAGGACTTCTATGGCTACACCTTC. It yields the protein CASSLDGQDFYGYTF.

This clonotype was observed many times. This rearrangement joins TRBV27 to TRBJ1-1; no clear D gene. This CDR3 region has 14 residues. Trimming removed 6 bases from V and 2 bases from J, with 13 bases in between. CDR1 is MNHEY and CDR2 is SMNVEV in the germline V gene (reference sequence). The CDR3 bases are TGTGCCAGCAGACTTTCGGGCCCAAACACTGAAGCTTTCTTT. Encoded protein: CASRLSGPNTEAFF.

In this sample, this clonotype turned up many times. The CDR3 DNA reads TGTGCCAGCAGCTTAGAAATGGGGCGGAATATACCAGAGACCCAGTACTTC. Encoded protein: CASSLEMGRNIPETQYF. The chain carries TRBV11-2 and TRBJ2-5; a weak D match, TRBD1 (5 bases). From germline, CDR1 is SGHAT and CDR2 FQNNGV. The V gene lost 0 bases and the J gene lost 4 bases, with 18 bases spanning the gap. The CDR3 sequence is 17 residues long.

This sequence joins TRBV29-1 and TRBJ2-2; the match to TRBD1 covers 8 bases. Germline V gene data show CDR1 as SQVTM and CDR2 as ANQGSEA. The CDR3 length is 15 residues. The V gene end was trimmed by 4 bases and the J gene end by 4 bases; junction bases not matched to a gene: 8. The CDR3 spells CSVVTSRGPTGELFF. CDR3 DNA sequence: TGCAGCGTTGTAACGTCCAGGGGGCCCACCGGGGAGCTGTTTTTT.

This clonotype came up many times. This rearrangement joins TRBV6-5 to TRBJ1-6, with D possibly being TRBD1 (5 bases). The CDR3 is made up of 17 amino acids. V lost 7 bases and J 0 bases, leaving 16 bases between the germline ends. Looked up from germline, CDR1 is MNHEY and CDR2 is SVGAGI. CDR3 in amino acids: CASNFRGPSSYNSPLHF. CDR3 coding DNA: TGTGCCAGCAATTTTAGGGGCCCTAGCTCCTATAATTCACCCCTCCACTTT.